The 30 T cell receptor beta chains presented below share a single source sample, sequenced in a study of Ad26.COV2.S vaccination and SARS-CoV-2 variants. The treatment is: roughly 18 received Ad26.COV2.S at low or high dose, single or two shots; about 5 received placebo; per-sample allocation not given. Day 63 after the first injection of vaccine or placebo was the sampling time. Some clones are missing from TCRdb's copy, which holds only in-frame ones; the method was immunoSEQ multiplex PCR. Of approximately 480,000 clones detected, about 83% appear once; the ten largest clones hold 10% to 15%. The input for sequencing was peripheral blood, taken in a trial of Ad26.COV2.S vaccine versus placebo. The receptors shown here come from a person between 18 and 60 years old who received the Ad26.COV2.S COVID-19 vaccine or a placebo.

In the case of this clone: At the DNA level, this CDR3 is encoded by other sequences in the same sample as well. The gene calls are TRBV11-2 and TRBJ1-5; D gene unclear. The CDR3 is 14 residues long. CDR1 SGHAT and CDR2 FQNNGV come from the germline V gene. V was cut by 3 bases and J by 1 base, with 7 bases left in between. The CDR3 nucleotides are TGTGCCAGCAGCTTGTCCAGGAGCAATCAGCCCCAGCATTTT. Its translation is CASSLSRSNQPQHF.

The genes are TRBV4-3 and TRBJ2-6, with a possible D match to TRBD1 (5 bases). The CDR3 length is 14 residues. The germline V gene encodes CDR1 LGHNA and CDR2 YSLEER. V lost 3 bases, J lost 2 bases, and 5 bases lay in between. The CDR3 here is CASSQDTGANVLTF. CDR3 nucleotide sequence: TGCGCCAGCAGCCAGGACACTGGGGCCAACGTCCTGACTTTC.

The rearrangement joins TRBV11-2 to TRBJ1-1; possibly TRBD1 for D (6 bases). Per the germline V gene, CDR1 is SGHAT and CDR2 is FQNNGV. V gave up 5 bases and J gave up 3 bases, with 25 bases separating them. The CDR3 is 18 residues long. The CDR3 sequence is CASSPSLRGTGADTEAFF. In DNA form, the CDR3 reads TGTGCCAGCAGCCCCTCCCTAAGGGGCACGGGGGCCGACACTGAAGCTTTCTTT.

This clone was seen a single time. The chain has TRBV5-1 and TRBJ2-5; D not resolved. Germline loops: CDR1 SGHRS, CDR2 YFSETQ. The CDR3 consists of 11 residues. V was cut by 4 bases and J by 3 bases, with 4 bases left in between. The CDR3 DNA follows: TGCGCCAGCAGCCAGAAAGAGACCCAGTACTTC. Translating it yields CASSQKETQYF.

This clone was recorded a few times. CDR3 sequence: CASSLVTYEQYF. The CDR3 DNA follows: TGTGCCAGCAGCTTAGTTACCTACGAGCAGTACTTC. The chain uses TRBV7-9 and TRBJ2-7; unclear D gene. The V end was cut by 1 base, the J end by 2 bases, with 3 bases between. This CDR3 spans 12 amino acids. Germline loops: CDR1 SEHNR, CDR2 FQNEAQ (reference sequence).

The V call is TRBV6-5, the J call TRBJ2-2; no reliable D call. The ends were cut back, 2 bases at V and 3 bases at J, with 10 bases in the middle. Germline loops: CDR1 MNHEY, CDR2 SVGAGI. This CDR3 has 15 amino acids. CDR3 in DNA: TGTGCCAGCAGTTACCGCCCCTTGTACACCGGGGAGCTGTTTTTT. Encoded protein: CASSYRPLYTGELFF.

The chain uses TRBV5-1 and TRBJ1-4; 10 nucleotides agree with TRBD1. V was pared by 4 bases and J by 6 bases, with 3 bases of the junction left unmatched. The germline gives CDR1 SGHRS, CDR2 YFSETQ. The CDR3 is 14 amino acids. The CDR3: CASSTGTGDEKLFF. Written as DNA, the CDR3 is TGCGCCAGCAGCACAGGGACAGGGGATGAAAAACTGTTTTTT.

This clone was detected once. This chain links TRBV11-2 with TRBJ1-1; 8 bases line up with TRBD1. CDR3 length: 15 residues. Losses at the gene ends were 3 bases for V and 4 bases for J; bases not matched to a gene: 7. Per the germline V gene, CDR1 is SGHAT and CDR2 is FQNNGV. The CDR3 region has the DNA TGTGCCAGCAGCTTCCCAGGGGGCCGGAGCACTGAAGCTTTCTTT. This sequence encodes CASSFPGGRSTEAFF.

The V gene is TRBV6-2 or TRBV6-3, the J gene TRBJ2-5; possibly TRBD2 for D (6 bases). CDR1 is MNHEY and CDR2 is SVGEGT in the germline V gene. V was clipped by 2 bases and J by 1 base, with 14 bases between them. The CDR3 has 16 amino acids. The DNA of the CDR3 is TGTGCCAGCAGTTACCCCAAAGGCGGGACCCAAGAGACCCAGTACTTC. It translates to CASSYPKGGTQETQYF.

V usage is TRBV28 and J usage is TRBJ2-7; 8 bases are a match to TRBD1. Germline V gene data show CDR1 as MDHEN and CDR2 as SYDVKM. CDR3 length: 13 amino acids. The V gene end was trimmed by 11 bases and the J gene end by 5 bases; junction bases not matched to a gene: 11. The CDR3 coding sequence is TGTGCCTTTAGACCAGCAGGGGGCCACGAGCAGTACTTC. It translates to CAFRPAGGHEQYF. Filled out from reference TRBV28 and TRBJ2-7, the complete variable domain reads DVKVTQSSRYLVKRTGEKVFLECVQDMDHENMFWYRQDPGLGLRLIYFSYDVKMKEKGDIPEGYSVSREKKERFSLILESASTNQTSMYLCAFRPAGGHEQYFGPGTRLTVT.

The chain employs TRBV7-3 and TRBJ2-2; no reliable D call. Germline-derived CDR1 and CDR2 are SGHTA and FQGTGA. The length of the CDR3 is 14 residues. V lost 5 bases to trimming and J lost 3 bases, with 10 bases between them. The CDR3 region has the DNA TGTGCCAGCAGCCCCCCGACTTACACCGGGGAGCTGTTTTTT. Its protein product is CASSPPTYTGELFF.

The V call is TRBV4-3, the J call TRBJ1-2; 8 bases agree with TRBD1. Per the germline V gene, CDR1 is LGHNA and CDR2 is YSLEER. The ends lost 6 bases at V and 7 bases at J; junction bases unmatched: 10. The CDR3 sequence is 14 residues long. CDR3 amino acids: CASSQTGGRGGYTF. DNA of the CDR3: TGCGCCAGCAGTCAAACAGGGGGTAGAGGTGGCTACACCTTC.

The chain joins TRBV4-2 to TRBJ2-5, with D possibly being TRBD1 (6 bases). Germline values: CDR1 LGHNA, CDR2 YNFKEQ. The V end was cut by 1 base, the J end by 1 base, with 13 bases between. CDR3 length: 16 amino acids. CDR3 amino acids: CASSQAERGTQETQYF. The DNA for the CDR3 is TGTGCCAGCAGCCAAGCGGAGAGGGGGACCCAAGAGACCCAGTACTTC.

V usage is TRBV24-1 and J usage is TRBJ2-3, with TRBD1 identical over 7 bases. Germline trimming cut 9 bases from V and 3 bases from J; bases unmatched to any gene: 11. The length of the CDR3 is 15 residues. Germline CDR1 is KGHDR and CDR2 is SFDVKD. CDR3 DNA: TGTGCCACCGGGGGTCGGGACAGAGGAACAGATACGCAGTATTTT. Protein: CATGGRDRGTDTQYF.

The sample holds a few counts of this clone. This chain's CDR3 is CASSLGGTGGLDTQYF. CDR3 coding DNA: TGTGCCAGCAGTTTGGGTGGGACAGGGGGCTTGGATACGCAGTATTTT. The gene calls are TRBV28 and TRBJ2-3; 12 bases align to TRBD1. V trimming: 3 bases; J trimming: 6 bases; junction bases outside the gene matches: 7. CDR1 is MDHEN and CDR2 is SYDVKM in the germline V gene. CDR3 size: 16 residues.

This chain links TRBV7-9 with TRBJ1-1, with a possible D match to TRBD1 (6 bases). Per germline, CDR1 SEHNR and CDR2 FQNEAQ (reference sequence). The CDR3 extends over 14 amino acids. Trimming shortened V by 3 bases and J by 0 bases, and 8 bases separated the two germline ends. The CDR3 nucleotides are TGTGCCAGCAGCTTGGGACATTTGAACACTGAAGCTTTCTTT. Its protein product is CASSLGHLNTEAFF.

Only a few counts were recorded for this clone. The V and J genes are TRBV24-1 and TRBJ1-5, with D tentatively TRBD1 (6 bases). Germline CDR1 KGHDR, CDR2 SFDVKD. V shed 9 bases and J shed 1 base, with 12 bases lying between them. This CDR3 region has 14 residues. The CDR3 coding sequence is TGTGCCACCGGGGGCGGACAGAGCAATCAGCCCCAGCATTTT. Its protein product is CATGGGQSNQPQHF.

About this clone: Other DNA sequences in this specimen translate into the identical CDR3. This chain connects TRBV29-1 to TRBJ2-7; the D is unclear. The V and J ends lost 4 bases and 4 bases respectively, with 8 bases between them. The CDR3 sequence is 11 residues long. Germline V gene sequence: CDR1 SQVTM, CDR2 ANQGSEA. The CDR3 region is CSVVGGYEQYF. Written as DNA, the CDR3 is TGCAGCGTTGTTGGTGGTTACGAGCAGTACTTC.

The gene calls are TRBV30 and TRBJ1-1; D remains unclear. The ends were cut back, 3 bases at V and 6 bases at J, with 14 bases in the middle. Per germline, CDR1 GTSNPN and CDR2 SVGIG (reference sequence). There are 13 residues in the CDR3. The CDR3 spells CAWSRHGLAEAFF. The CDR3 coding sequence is TGTGCCTGGAGCCGTCACGGGCTGGCTGAAGCTTTCTTT. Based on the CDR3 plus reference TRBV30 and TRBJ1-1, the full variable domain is SQTIHQWPATLVQPVGSPLSLECTVEGTSNPNLYWYRQAAGRGLQLLFYSVGIGQISSEVPQNLSASRPQDRQFILSSKKLLLSDSGFYLCAWSRHGLAEAFFGQGTRLTVV.

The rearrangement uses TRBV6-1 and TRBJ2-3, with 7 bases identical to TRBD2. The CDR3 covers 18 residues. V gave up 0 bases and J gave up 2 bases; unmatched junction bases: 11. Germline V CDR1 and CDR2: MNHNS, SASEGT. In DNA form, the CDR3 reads TGTGCCAGCAGTGAAGCGCCAGTAGCGGGTTTCCACACAGATACGCAGTATTTT. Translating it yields CASSEAPVAGFHTDTQYF.

The CDR3 nucleotides read TGTGCCAGCAGCTTGTCGGTGGTCGAGTTGAATAATTCACCCCTCCACTTT. This gives the protein CASSLSVVELNNSPLHF. The chain links TRBV7-2 to TRBJ1-6; D is ambiguous. This CDR3 has 17 amino acids. The V and J ends lost 3 bases and 5 bases respectively, with 17 bases between them. Germline CDR1 and CDR2: SGHTA and FQGNSA.

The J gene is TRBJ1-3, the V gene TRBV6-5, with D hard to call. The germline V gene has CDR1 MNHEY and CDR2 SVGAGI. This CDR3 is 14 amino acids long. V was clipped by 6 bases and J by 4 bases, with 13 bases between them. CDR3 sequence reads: CASSAGPPGNTIYF. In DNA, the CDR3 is TGTGCCAGCAGCGCCGGGCCACCCGGAAACACCATATATTTT.

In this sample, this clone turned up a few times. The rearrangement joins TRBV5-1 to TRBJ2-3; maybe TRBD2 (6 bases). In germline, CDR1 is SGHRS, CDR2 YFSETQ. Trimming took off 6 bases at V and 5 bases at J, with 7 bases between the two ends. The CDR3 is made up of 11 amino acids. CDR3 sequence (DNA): TGCGCCAGCAAGGAGGGAGATACGCAGTATTTT. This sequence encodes CASKEGDTQYF.

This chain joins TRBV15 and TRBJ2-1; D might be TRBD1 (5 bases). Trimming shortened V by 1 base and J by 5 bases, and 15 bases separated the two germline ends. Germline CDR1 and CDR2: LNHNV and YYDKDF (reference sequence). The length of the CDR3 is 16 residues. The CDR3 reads CATSRGWAGQDNEQFF. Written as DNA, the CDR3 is TGTGCCACCAGCAGAGGTTGGGCAGGGCAAGACAATGAGCAGTTCTTC.

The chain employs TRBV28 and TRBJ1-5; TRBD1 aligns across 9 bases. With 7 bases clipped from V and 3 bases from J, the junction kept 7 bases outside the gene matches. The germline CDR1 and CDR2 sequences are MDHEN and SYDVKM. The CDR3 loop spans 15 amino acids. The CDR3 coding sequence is TGTGCCAGCATTCACAGGGGGCGCGTCAATCAGCCCCAGCATTTT. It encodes CASIHRGRVNQPQHF.

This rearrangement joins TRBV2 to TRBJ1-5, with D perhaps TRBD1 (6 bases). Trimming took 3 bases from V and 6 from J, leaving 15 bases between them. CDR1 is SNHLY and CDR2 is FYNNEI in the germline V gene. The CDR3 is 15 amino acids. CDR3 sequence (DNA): TGTGCCAGCAGTGAGGTTCAGGGGATGGTTCAGCCCCAGCATTTT. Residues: CASSEVQGMVQPQHF.

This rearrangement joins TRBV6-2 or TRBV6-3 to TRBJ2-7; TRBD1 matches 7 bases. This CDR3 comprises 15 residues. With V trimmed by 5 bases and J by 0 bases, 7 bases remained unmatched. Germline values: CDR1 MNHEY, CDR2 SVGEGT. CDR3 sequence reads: CASSRLGTASYEQYF. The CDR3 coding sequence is TGTGCCAGCAGTCGCCTCGGGACAGCCTCCTACGAGCAGTACTTC.

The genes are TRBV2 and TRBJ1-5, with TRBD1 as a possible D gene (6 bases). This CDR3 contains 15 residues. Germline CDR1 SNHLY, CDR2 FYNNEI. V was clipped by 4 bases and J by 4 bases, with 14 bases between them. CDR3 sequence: CASSVGGGWNQPQHF. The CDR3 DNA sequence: TGTGCCAGCAGTGTTGGGGGCGGCTGGAATCAGCCCCAGCATTTT.

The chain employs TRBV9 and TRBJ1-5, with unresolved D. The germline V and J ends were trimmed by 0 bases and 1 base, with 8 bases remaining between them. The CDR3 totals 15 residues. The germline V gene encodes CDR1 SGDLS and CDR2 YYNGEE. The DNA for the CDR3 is TGTGCCAGCAGCGTAGGGGCTTTCAGCAATCAGCCCCAGCATTTT. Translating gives CASSVGAFSNQPQHF.

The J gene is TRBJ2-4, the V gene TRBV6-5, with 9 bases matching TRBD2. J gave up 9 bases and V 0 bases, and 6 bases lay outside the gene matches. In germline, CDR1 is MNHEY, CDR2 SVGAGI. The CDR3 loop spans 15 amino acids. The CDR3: CASSYSILLAGIQYF. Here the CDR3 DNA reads TGTGCCAGCAGTTACTCGATACTACTAGCGGGCATTCAGTACTTC.